The present T cell receptor beta chain was sequenced within a study of PD-1 blockade in classical Hodgkin lymphoma. Documented time point: newly diagnosed, previously untreated cHL patient sample. A comparison was provided by newly diagnosed, untreated classical Hodgkin lymphoma PBMCs. The germline V and J ends were trimmed by 2 bases and 4 bases, with 8 bases remaining between them. This CDR3 region has 13 residues. In germline, CDR1 is SEHNR, CDR2 FQNEAQ (reference sequence). Details on this clone: Its antigen is not known.

Points from the study as a whole: Factors driving the repertoire differences, possibly disease activity or prior therapy, remain undefined. Reported findings placed baseline TCR diversity lower in newly diagnosed patients (compared with healthy donors).

Repertoires were generated with immunoSEQ multiplex PCR, while TCRdb's copy carries only in-frame clones and drops some. There are around 30,000 clones in the sample; roughly 92% occur only once, and about 3.8% lies in the top ten. This TCR came from a human donor with classical Hodgkin lymphoma. The chain links TRBV7-9 to TRBJ1-1; perhaps TRBD1 as D (6 bases). Sequenced sample: peripheral blood mononuclear cells (PBMCs). DNA of the CDR3: TGTGCCAGCAGCTTATTACAGGGCACTGAAGCTTTCTTT. Translated: CASSLLQGTEAFF.